This T cell receptor beta chain comes out of a study of blood T cells in healthy people across ages. Study-level results: Higher diversity, along with more naive CD4+ cells, distinguished long-lived donors from aged donors.

About this clonotype: Its antigen is unidentified.

Then a second PCR, running roughly 7 to 11 cycles, was carried out with a sample-barcoded 5' primer and a J-beta primer mix. TCRdb processed the 5' RACE reads anew with MiXCR; each CDR3 protein has one entry. The data contain over 600,000 distinct CDR3 sequences, 21% of them singletons. From germline, CDR1 is DFQATT and CDR2 SNEGSKA (reference sequence). V lost 0 bases to trimming and J lost 1 base, with 10 bases between them. This CDR3 is 15 amino acids long. Russia was home to the donors, healthy Caucasian individuals aged roughly 6 to 90. Each of the donors had around 10 milliliters of peripheral blood drawn into EDTA-treated Vacutainer tubes.

The origin of this receptor is a man aged 70 or older in good health. This chain connects TRBV20-1 to TRBJ1-5; TRBD1 might be the D (5 bases). The sample comprised blood. CDR3: CSARDGGGSNQPQHF. The DNA of the CDR3 is TGCAGTGCTAGAGATGGCGGGGGGAGCAATCAGCCCCAGCATTTT.